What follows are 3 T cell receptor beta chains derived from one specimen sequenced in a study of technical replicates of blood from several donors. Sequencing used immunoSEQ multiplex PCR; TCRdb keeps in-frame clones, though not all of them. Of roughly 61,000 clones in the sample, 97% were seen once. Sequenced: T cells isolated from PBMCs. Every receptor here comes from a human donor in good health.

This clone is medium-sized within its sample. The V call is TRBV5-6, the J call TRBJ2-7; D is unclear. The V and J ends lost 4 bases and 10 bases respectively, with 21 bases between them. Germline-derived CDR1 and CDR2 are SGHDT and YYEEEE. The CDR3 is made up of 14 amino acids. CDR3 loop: CASSRPARPTRQYF. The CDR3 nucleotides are TGTGCCAGCAGCCGGCCAGCGAGGCCTACACGTCAGTACTTC.

The chain's CDR3 is CASSLVRGVLYGYTF. The CDR3 coding sequence is TGTGCCAGCAGCTTAGTCCGGGGAGTCCTCTATGGCTACACCTTC. The gene calls are TRBV7-9 and TRBJ1-2; unclear D gene. The CDR3 contains 15 residues. V lost 1 base to trimming and J lost 4 bases, with 13 bases between them. Per the germline V gene, CDR1 is SEHNR and CDR2 is FQNEAQ (reference sequence). Variable domain in full (rest from reference TRBV7-9 and TRBJ1-2): DTGVSQNPRHKITKRGQNVTFRCDPISEHNRLYWYRQTLGQGPEFLTYFQNEAQLEKSRLLSDRFSAERPKGSFSTLEIQRTEQGDSAMYLCASSLVRGVLYGYTFGSGTRLTVV.

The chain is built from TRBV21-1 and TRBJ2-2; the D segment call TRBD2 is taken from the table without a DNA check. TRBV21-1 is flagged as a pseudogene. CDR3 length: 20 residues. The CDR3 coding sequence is TGTGCCAGCAGCAAAGTTTCTTATTGGCTTTCTAGCGGGAGCACCGGGGAGCTGTTTTTT. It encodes CASSKVSYWLSSGSTGELFF.